Following are 25 T cell receptor beta chains from one sample sequenced in a study of T cells in Graves' hyperthyroidism and ophthalmopathy (dated by TCRdb to about 2019). The library was produced with multiplex PCR. Sequencing was carried out with an Illumina HiSeq 2000. Amplification of TCR beta CDR3 regions was carried out from RNA transcripts. The first round of RT-PCR for the TCR CDR3 was performed with the HTBI primer set and the Qiagen OneStep RT-PCR kit. TCRdb trimmed the raw reads at Q25, called clones with MiXCR and kept productive beta chains. Identical CDR3 proteins give one entry, which carries the most common genes and DNA. The sample has about 510,000 distinct CDR3 sequences on record, approximately 14% of them singletons. The ten largest clones take up about 15% of the sample. Sequenced input: blood. The origin of the receptors is a woman in her thirties or forties with Graves' hyperthyroidism.

This clonotype has ten or more counts. This sequence joins TRBV5-1 and TRBJ2-1; perhaps TRBD2 as D (6 bases). This CDR3 region has 15 residues. CDR1 SGHRS and CDR2 YFSETQ come from the germline V gene. Trimming cost V 3 bases and J 9 bases, with 19 bases left between them. CDR3 nucleotide sequence: TGCGCCAGCAGCTGGGGGGTTGGGGGTATAGGTGAGCAGTTCTTC. It encodes CASSWGVGGIGEQFF.

This clonotype occurred a few times. V is TRBV12-3 or TRBV12-4 and J is TRBJ2-7; 8 bases fit TRBD1. The CDR3 length is 14 residues. V was pared by 5 bases and J by 3 bases, with 6 bases of the junction left unmatched. The CDR3 spells CASSPAGTGYEQYF. Here the CDR3 DNA reads TGTGCCAGCAGTCCTGCTGGGACAGGCTACGAGCAGTACTTC.

This clonotype has at least ten counts. The rearrangement joins TRBV20-1 to TRBJ1-6; TRBD1 might be the D (6 bases). Germline CDR1 DFQATT, CDR2 SNEGSKA (reference sequence). Trimming stripped 0 bases from V and 5 bases from J, with 17 bases between. The CDR3 contains 17 residues. The CDR3 coding sequence is TGCAGTGCTAGAGAGGGGGGGCGGGGACTGGATAATTCACCCCTCCACTTT. Its protein product is CSAREGGRGLDNSPLHF.

This clonotype was detected only a few times. J is TRBJ2-3 and V is TRBV28; the D call may be TRBD1 or TRBD2 (5 bases each). V lost 8 bases and J 6 bases, leaving 12 bases between the germline ends. Germline V gene data show CDR1 as MDHEN and CDR2 as SYDVKM. This CDR3 spans 12 amino acids. The CDR3 sequence: CASGGLKDTQYF. The DNA for the CDR3 is TGTGCCAGCGGGGGTCTAAAGGATACGCAGTATTTT.

This clonotype was recorded at least ten times. The chain combines TRBV29-1 with TRBJ1-1; D is perhaps TRBD1 (5 bases). This CDR3 region has 12 residues. The germline V gene has CDR1 SQVTM and CDR2 ANQGSEA. The V and J ends lost 0 bases and 4 bases respectively, with 6 bases between them. The CDR3 loop is CSVEDTGTEAFF. CDR3 DNA: TGCAGCGTTGAAGATACAGGCACTGAAGCTTTCTTT.

This clonotype was counted many times. This chain uses TRBV15 with TRBJ1-2; maybe TRBD1 (5 bases). Per germline, CDR1 LNHNV and CDR2 YYDKDF (reference sequence). Deletions cut 5 bases from V and 0 bases from J, with 10 bases between. The CDR3 is 14 residues long. CDR3 protein: CATSETRANYGYTF. The CDR3 DNA follows: TGTGCCACCAGCGAAACCAGGGCTAACTATGGCTACACCTTC.

This clonotype was found many times. This chain connects TRBV5-5 to TRBJ1-1; D not resolved. Between the trimmed V and J ends, which lost 3 bases and 1 base, there was a span of 7 bases. This CDR3 has 13 residues. Germline V CDR1 and CDR2: SGHKS, YYEKEE (reference sequence). The CDR3 bases are TGTGCCAGCAGCTACCACACGAACACTGAAGCTTTCTTT. Protein sequence: CASSYHTNTEAFF.

In its sample, this clonotype was seen many times. The V and J genes are TRBV7-9 and TRBJ2-1; no firm D call. The CDR3 runs 19 residues. Trimming cost V 5 bases and J 2 bases, with 25 bases left between them. Germline V gene sequence: CDR1 SEHNR, CDR2 FQNEAQ (reference sequence). CDR3 region: CASSPPVGGYPLAYNEQFF. In DNA, the CDR3 is TGTGCCAGCAGCCCTCCGGTGGGCGGATACCCCCTGGCCTACAATGAGCAGTTCTTC.

Many counts were recorded for this clonotype. The chain is built from TRBV28 and TRBJ1-2; D not certain. Trimming removed 5 bases at V and 4 bases at J, with 11 bases between. Germline V CDR1 and CDR2: MDHEN, SYDVKM. This CDR3 has 13 residues. The CDR3 nucleotides are TGTGCCAGCAGTACGCCAGGCGGCTATGGCTACACCTTC. Protein sequence: CASSTPGGYGYTF.

The V gene is TRBV9, the J gene TRBJ2-1; TRBD1 might be the D (6 bases). The CDR3 is 14 amino acids. V was trimmed by 6 bases and J by 0 bases, leaving 10 bases between them. Germline CDR1 is SGDLS and CDR2 is YYNGEE. CDR3 DNA sequence: TGTGCCAGCAACTTGGACAGCTCCTACAATGAGCAGTTCTTC. Its translation is CASNLDSSYNEQFF.

There are many counts of this clonotype. The chain combines TRBV18 with TRBJ1-1, with D perhaps matching TRBD1 (5 bases). This CDR3 is built from 14 residues. Trimming stripped 5 bases from V and 2 bases from J, with 12 bases between. CDR1 is KGHSH, CDR2 LQKENI, per germline. CDR3 nucleotide sequence: TGTGCCAGCTCAGCAGACCAGGGTAACACTGAAGCTTTCTTT. Translating it yields CASSADQGNTEAFF.

This clonotype has more than one count but fewer than ten. Possible read error: a much larger clone is one base away. The V gene is TRBV27, the J gene TRBJ1-6, with unresolved D. Germline V gene data show CDR1 as MNHEY and CDR2 as SMNVEV (reference sequence). The V end lost 10 bases, the J end lost 7 bases, and 26 bases lay between the germline ends. CDR3 length equals 17 residues. CDR3 coding DNA: TGTGCCAACCGGGGTAGAGGGTTAGAATTCTACAATTCACCCCTCCACTTT. Amino acid sequence: CANRGRGLEFYNSPLHF.

This clonotype was detected a few times. The chain uses TRBV12-5 and TRBJ2-2; D gene ambiguous. Germline V gene lookup returns CDR1 LGHNT and CDR2 FRNRAP. Between the trimmed V and J ends, which lost 0 bases and 7 bases, there was a span of 6 bases. CDR3 length equals 13 residues. The chain's CDR3 is CASGLVNGGELFF. DNA for the CDR3: TGTGCTAGTGGTTTGGTAAATGGCGGGGAGCTGTTTTTT.

This clonotype has ten or more counts. The V call is TRBV12-3 or TRBV12-4, the J call TRBJ2-2; tentative D call: TRBD2 (6 bases). The CDR3 extends over 15 amino acids. With 1 base removed from V and 7 bases from J, the gap between germline ends came to 13 bases. The CDR3 loop reads CASSLGGNYHGELFF. The CDR3 bases are TGTGCCAGCAGTTTAGGCGGGAATTATCACGGGGAGCTGTTTTTT.

The chain carries TRBV4-1 and TRBJ1-5; the D gene is possibly TRBD1 (6 bases). CDR3 length equals 16 residues. V lost 1 base and J 2 bases, leaving 12 bases between the germline ends. In germline, CDR1 is MGHRA, CDR2 YSYEKL. The CDR3 protein is CASSQGGQGGNQPQHF. The CDR3 DNA is TGCGCCAGCAGCCAAGGGGGGCAGGGAGGCAATCAGCCCCAGCATTTT.

Many counts were recorded for this clonotype. The rearrangement links TRBV28 to TRBJ1-3; TRBD1 agrees at 7 bases. There are 16 residues in the CDR3. Germline trimming cut 2 bases from V and 1 base from J; bases unmatched to any gene: 5. Looked up from germline, CDR1 is MDHEN and CDR2 is SYDVKM. CDR3 residues: CASSLVGGASGNTIYF. DNA for the CDR3: TGTGCCAGCAGTTTAGTAGGGGGCGCATCTGGAAACACCATATATTTT.

The chain links TRBV15 to TRBJ1-2; D not resolved. V lost 1 base and J lost 0, with 6 bases in between. The CDR3 is 14 residues long. Germline V gene data show CDR1 as LNHNV and CDR2 as YYDKDF (reference sequence). Here the CDR3 reads CATSRGGTNYGYTF. Here the CDR3 DNA reads TGTGCCACCAGCAGAGGAGGGACTAACTATGGCTACACCTTC.

This clonotype has at least ten counts. The chain couples TRBV29-1 to TRBJ2-7; D perhaps matches TRBD2 (5 bases). The V gene lost 0 bases and the J gene lost 2 bases, with 14 bases spanning the gap. The CDR3 length is 15 residues. From germline, CDR1 is SQVTM and CDR2 ANQGSEA. CDR3: CSVEDHQASTYEQYF. The CDR3 DNA sequence: TGCAGCGTTGAAGATCATCAAGCTAGCACCTACGAGCAGTACTTC.

The CDR3 DNA sequence: TGTGCCAGCCGGAGGACTAGCGGGAGTGCCTACGAGCAGTACTTC. This translates into CASRRTSGSAYEQYF. The chain uses TRBV27 and TRBJ2-7; 13 positions match TRBD2. This CDR3 region has 15 residues. Germline V gene lookup returns CDR1 MNHEY and CDR2 SMNVEV (reference sequence). V dropped 8 bases and J dropped 2; count of bases not matched to a gene: 6.

This clonotype showed up many times. The chain has TRBV18 and TRBJ2-7; 7 positions match TRBD1. Losses at the gene ends were 6 bases for V and 3 bases for J; bases not matched to a gene: 5. The CDR3 sequence is 13 residues long. Germline CDR1 reads KGHSH; CDR2 reads LQKENI. CDR3 bases: TGTGCCAGCTCGCAGGGACAGTTCTACGAGCAGTACTTC. Protein sequence: CASSQGQFYEQYF.

V is TRBV9 and J is TRBJ2-1, with D perhaps TRBD2 (6 bases). The germline gives CDR1 SGDLS, CDR2 YYNGEE. Trimming removed 4 bases from V and 13 bases from J, with 21 bases in between. This CDR3 has 14 residues. This CDR3 is CASSSYPGDGRQFF. CDR3 bases: TGTGCCAGCAGCTCATATCCGGGGGACGGGAGACAGTTCTTC.

This clonotype has a handful of counts. This chain connects TRBV10-3 to TRBJ2-5; 7 positions agree with TRBD1. Trimming cost V 0 bases and J 1 base; bases outside gene matches: 8. There are 17 residues in the CDR3. CDR1 and CDR2 from the germline V gene are ENHRY and SYGVKD. CDR3 protein: CAISESNRQGPQETQYF. The CDR3 DNA is TGTGCCATCAGTGAGTCGAACAGACAGGGTCCCCAAGAGACCCAGTACTTC.

This clonotype was observed at least ten times. As DNA, the CDR3 is TGTGCCAGCAGCCCGGACGGCGGACGTTGGGACACTGAAGCTTTCTTT. Protein product: CASSPDGGRWDTEAFF. The V gene is TRBV11-2, the J gene TRBJ1-1; D remains ambiguous. V was shortened by 5 bases and J by 3 bases, with 19 bases between the two germline ends. The CDR3 totals 16 residues. Germline V CDR1 and CDR2: SGHAT, FQNNGV.

The chain recombines TRBV2 with TRBJ2-5; weak D call: TRBD2 (5 bases). The germline CDR1 and CDR2 sequences are SNHLY and FYNNEI. The CDR3 is 11 amino acids. V lost 2 bases and J lost 10, with 8 bases in between. CDR3 DNA: TGTGCCAGCAGTGAACTAGCAATCCAGTACTTC. Its translation is CASSELAIQYF.

The table lists this clonotype with many counts. J is TRBJ2-7 and V is TRBV7-9, with 7 bases lining up with TRBD2. V shed 2 bases, J shed 3 bases, and the junction held 7 bases outside the gene matches. CDR1 and CDR2 from the germline V gene are SEHNR and FQNEAQ (reference sequence). The length of the CDR3 is 15 residues. CDR3 loop: CASSLPTSSHYEQYF. DNA for the CDR3: TGTGCCAGCAGCTTACCGACTAGCAGTCACTACGAGCAGTACTTC.